This passage covers 26 T cell receptor beta chains from one sample sequenced in a study of T-cell reconstitution after alpha-beta-depleted transplantation in children. Using unique molecular identifiers, the investigators prepared the TCRbeta library. TCRdb re-analysed the PCR reads in MiXCR, keeping a single row per CDR3 protein. The data show under 250,000 distinct CDR3 sequences, approximately 7% seen once. Material: PBMCs, obtained before TCRalphabeta/CD19-depleted stem cell transplant. These receptors were collected from a boy aged 2 to 10 with acute lymphoblastic leukemia, due to receive a stem cell transplant.

The table lists this clonotype with many counts. The chain joins TRBV18 to TRBJ2-5, with 7 bases fitting TRBD2. Unmatched junction bases numbered 7, after V lost 8 bases and J lost 4 bases. Germline V CDR1 and CDR2: KGHSH, LQKENI. The CDR3 runs to 13 residues. CDR3 sequence reads: CASAPGGGETQYF. CDR3 in DNA: TGTGCCAGCGCCCCTGGCGGGGGAGAGACCCAGTACTTC.

The table lists this clonotype with many counts. The chain combines TRBV25-1 with TRBJ2-5; 11 positions agree with TRBD2. Per germline, CDR1 MGHDK and CDR2 SYGVNS. The CDR3 loop spans 16 amino acids. The junction had 2 bases not matched to a gene; V was cut back by 0 bases and J by 2 bases. The CDR3 DNA reads TGTGCCAGCAGTGAATATAGGACTAGCGGGCAAGAGACCCAGTACTTC. Its translation: CASSEYRTSGQETQYF.

This clonotype was seen at least ten times. The chain has TRBV29-1 and TRBJ2-2, with D possibly being TRBD1 (6 bases). The CDR3 totals 14 residues. The ends were cut back, 6 bases at V and 1 base at J, with 12 bases in the middle. The germline V gene has CDR1 SQVTM and CDR2 ANQGSEA. The CDR3 coding sequence is TGCAGCGTGAATGGACAGATGAACACCGGGGAGCTGTTTTTT. Protein sequence: CSVNGQMNTGELFF.

This clonotype was seen ten or more times. V is TRBV6-2 or TRBV6-3 and J is TRBJ2-1; the D call may be TRBD1 or TRBD2 (6 bases each). Germline V gene sequence: CDR1 MNHEY, CDR2 SVGEGT. The CDR3 spans 15 residues. V gave up 6 bases and J gave up 10 bases, with 22 bases separating them. As DNA, the CDR3 is TGTGCCAGCAGCAAGGGGGGTTTCGGGGACCGGGAGCAGTTCTTC. Protein product: CASSKGGFGDREQFF.

The chain employs TRBV27 and TRBJ2-7, with a tentative D call TRBD2 (7 bases). Per the germline V gene, CDR1 is MNHEY and CDR2 is SMNVEV (reference sequence). V lost 5 bases, J lost 5 bases, and 19 bases lay in between. This CDR3 has 15 amino acids. The CDR3 here is CASSPLGGRTDEQYF. CDR3 nucleotide sequence: TGTGCCAGCAGTCCGCTGGGGGGGCGCACGGACGAGCAGTACTTC.

The chain's CDR3 is CATSTGGRIGNTIYF. DNA for the CDR3: TGTGCCACCAGCACAGGGGGCCGAATTGGAAACACCATATATTTT. This chain links TRBV15 with TRBJ1-3, with 8 bases matching TRBD1. There are 15 residues in the CDR3. Trimming cost V 4 bases and J 3 bases; bases outside gene matches: 5. The germline V gene encodes CDR1 LNHNV and CDR2 YYDKDF (reference sequence).

Only a few counts were recorded for this clonotype. J is TRBJ2-3 and V is TRBV6-2 or TRBV6-3; D is unresolved. Germline V CDR1 and CDR2: MNHEY, SVGEGT. The CDR3 runs to 13 residues. The germline V and J ends were trimmed by 8 bases and 2 bases, with 11 bases remaining between them. The CDR3 loop reads CASHTASTDTQYF. The CDR3 DNA reads TGTGCCAGCCACACAGCCTCCACAGATACGCAGTATTTT.

J is TRBJ2-1 and V is TRBV14, with D perhaps matching TRBD2 (7 bases). The CDR3 consists of 16 residues. The V end lost 3 bases, the J end lost 4 bases, and 16 bases lay between the germline ends. Germline CDR1 is SGHDN and CDR2 is FVKESK. CDR3 coding DNA: TGTGCCAGCAGCCACGGGGGGCGGGGGCTGTACAATGAGCAGTTCTTC. This sequence encodes CASSHGGRGLYNEQFF.

In this sample, this clonotype turned up many times. The chain carries TRBV24-1 and TRBJ2-3; D is perhaps TRBD1 (6 bases). Germline loops: CDR1 KGHDR, CDR2 SFDVKD. The CDR3 length is 15 residues. Trimming stripped 3 bases from V and 2 bases from J, with 11 bases between. In nucleotides, the CDR3 is TGTGCCACCAGTGATGGGGGCAGGTACACAGATACGCAGTATTTT. This codes for CATSDGGRYTDTQYF.

As for this clonotype: This may arise from a read error, as a much more abundant clone is one base away. The J gene is TRBJ2-7, the V gene TRBV5-1, with 9 bases that match TRBD2. The germline CDR1 and CDR2 sequences are SGHRS and YFSETQ. This CDR3 spans 14 amino acids. Losses at the gene ends were 6 bases for V and 9 bases for J; bases not matched to a gene: 13. Written as DNA, the CDR3 is TGCGCCAGCACCCCTGCGGGAGGGCGTCGCGGGCAGTACTTC. It yields the protein CASTPAGGRRGQYF. Full variable domain (remainder filled in from reference TRBV5-1 and TRBJ2-7): KAGVTQTPRYLIKTRGQQVTLSCSPISGHRSVSWYQQTPGQGLQFLFEYFSETQRNKGNFPGRFSGRQFSNSRSEMNVSTLELGDSALYLCASTPAGGRRGQYFGPGTRLTVT.

This clonotype was found many times. V is TRBV11-3 and J is TRBJ2-1; no reliable D call. This CDR3 contains 14 residues. The V gene lost 4 bases and the J gene lost 8 bases, with 15 bases spanning the gap. In germline, CDR1 is SGHNT, CDR2 YENEEA. The CDR3 DNA is TGTGCCAGCAGCTCCGGCCGCTTCATCGATGAGCAGTTCTTC. Translated: CASSSGRFIDEQFF.

In this sample, this clonotype turned up a few times. V and J are TRBV20-1 and TRBJ2-3; either TRBD1 or TRBD2 may fit D (5 bases each). V shed 3 bases and J shed 3 bases, with 16 bases lying between them. This CDR3 is built from 15 residues. Germline V lookup: CDR1 DFQATT, CDR2 SNEGSKA (reference sequence). The chain's CDR3 is CSASGAHKGTDTQYF. The CDR3 DNA reads as TGCAGTGCTAGCGGGGCACACAAGGGGACAGATACGCAGTATTTT.

The chain joins TRBV6-2 or TRBV6-3 to TRBJ2-5; D may be TRBD1 or TRBD2 (5 bases each). With 6 bases removed from V and 1 base from J, the gap between germline ends came to 12 bases. This CDR3 has 14 residues. Germline values: CDR1 MNHEY, CDR2 SVGEGT. Here the CDR3 DNA reads TGTGCCAGCAGCGACCGGGACCGCCAAGAGACCCAGTACTTC. Its protein is CASSDRDRQETQYF.

This clonotype was found many times. The gene calls are TRBV7-9 and TRBJ2-7, with D possibly matching TRBD1 (6 bases). The germline V gene has CDR1 SEHNR and CDR2 FQNEAQ (reference sequence). This CDR3 contains 15 residues. The V end lost 5 bases, the J end lost 5 bases, and 19 bases lay between the germline ends. This chain's CDR3 is CASSPRQEKVDEQYF. CDR3 DNA: TGTGCCAGCAGCCCGAGACAGGAAAAGGTCGACGAGCAGTACTTC.

This clonotype was detected ten times or more. The chain couples TRBV7-2 to TRBJ2-5; D not resolved. Trimming left V 4 bases short and J 6 bases short, with 9 bases between. Per the germline V gene, CDR1 is SGHTA and CDR2 is FQGNSA. The CDR3 consists of 12 residues. This CDR3 is CASSSALQTQYF. CDR3 coding DNA: TGTGCCAGCAGCTCCGCCCTACAGACCCAGTACTTC.

This clonotype was seen ten or more times. The V call is TRBV10-3, the J call TRBJ2-2, with D tentatively TRBD1 or TRBD2 (5 bases each). Germline assignment: CDR1 ENHRY and CDR2 SYGVKD. V lost 6 bases and J lost 6, with 14 bases in between. This CDR3 spans 14 amino acids. The CDR3 DNA reads TGTGCCATCAGCAGGGACCGTGACGCCGGGGAGCTGTTTTTT. It is translated as CAISRDRDAGELFF.

This clonotype came up many times. The rearrangement joins TRBV20-1 to TRBJ2-1; a possible D gene is TRBD2 (5 bases). The CDR3 is 16 amino acids. The germline gives CDR1 DFQATT, CDR2 SNEGSKA (reference sequence). Trimming took off 3 bases at V and 9 bases at J, with 24 bases between the two ends. The DNA of the CDR3 is TGCAGTGCTAGCTCTCTTGGTCGAGCGGTTCCTTCTGAGCAGTTCTTC. Translated: CSASSLGRAVPSEQFF.

This clonotype came up many times. The J gene is TRBJ1-1, the V gene TRBV6-5; D is unclear. The V gene lost 2 bases and the J gene lost 7 bases, with 11 bases spanning the gap. The V gene's germline CDR1 is MNHEY and CDR2 SVGAGI. CDR3 size: 13 residues. The CDR3 sequence: CASSYTVEYEAFF. In DNA form, the CDR3 reads TGTGCCAGCAGTTACACCGTCGAATATGAAGCTTTCTTT.

The chain carries TRBV20-1 and TRBJ1-5; no clear D. The V gene's germline CDR1 is DFQATT and CDR2 SNEGSKA (reference sequence). Trimming took off 1 base at V and 5 bases at J, with 9 bases between the two ends. The CDR3 loop spans 13 amino acids. CDR3 DNA: TGCAGTGCTAGAGTCGAGAACCATCAGCCCCAGCATTTT. It is translated as CSARVENHQPQHF.

In this sample, this clonotype turned up many times. The genes are TRBV21-1 and TRBJ2-7; TRBD1 is taken as the D call from the table, unchecked against the DNA. TRBV21-1 is noted as a pseudogene. This CDR3 is built from 17 residues. The CDR3, as DNA: TGTGCCAGCAGCAAAAGTGGGCTCCGGGCCCCCCTAAACGAGCAGTACTTC. Protein product: CASSKSGLRAPLNEQYF.

The table lists this clonotype with many counts. This sequence joins TRBV24-1 and TRBJ2-1, with 7 bases identical to TRBD2. Trimming cost V 1 base and J 7 bases; bases outside gene matches: 9. Germline V CDR1 and CDR2: KGHDR, SFDVKD. The CDR3 contains 16 residues. DNA of the CDR3: TGTGCCACCAGTGATTTTTCGGGCGGGAGTGAGAATGAGCAGTTCTTC. Its protein is CATSDFSGGSENEQFF.

The chain couples TRBV30 to TRBJ2-5; D not certain. CDR3 length equals 15 residues. Trimming shortened V by 3 bases and J by 2 bases, and 16 bases separated the two germline ends. Germline V gives CDR1 GTSNPN, CDR2 SVGIG (reference sequence). CDR3 region: CAWRTGFRIQETQYF. The CDR3, as DNA: TGTGCCTGGAGGACCGGCTTCAGAATTCAAGAGACCCAGTACTTC.

This clonotype has a count of ten or more. V usage is TRBV24-1 and J usage is TRBJ2-5; D is possibly TRBD1 (5 bases). Germline CDR1 reads KGHDR; CDR2 reads SFDVKD. This CDR3 is 13 amino acids long. Between the trimmed V and J ends, which lost 5 bases and 0 bases, there was a span of 6 bases. This chain's CDR3 is CATSGQYQETQYF. The CDR3 DNA reads TGTGCCACCAGTGGACAGTACCAAGAGACCCAGTACTTC.

This clonotype appeared a few times. This chain uses TRBV3-1 with TRBJ2-7; 9 bases map to TRBD2. Germline loops: CDR1 LGHDT, CDR2 YNNKEL (reference sequence). The CDR3 has 14 amino acids. V lost 2 bases to trimming and J lost 5 bases; unmatched junction nucleotides: 4. The CDR3 loop is CASSQIAGVNEQYV. The CDR3 bases are TGTGCCAGCAGCCAAATAGCGGGAGTAAACGAGCAGTACGTC.

The chain couples TRBV7-8 to TRBJ1-4, with D maybe TRBD1 (5 bases). V lost 5 bases, J lost 13 bases, and 20 bases lay in between. Germline assignment: CDR1 SGHVS and CDR2 FQNEAQ. The CDR3 consists of 14 residues. CDR3 nucleotides: TGTGCCAGCAGCCGAGCAGGGTCCGCCTTCCGACTGTTTTTT. This codes for CASSRAGSAFRLFF.

In its sample, this clonotype was seen many times. The chain couples TRBV5-6 to TRBJ2-1; 7 bases line up with TRBD2. J gave up 14 bases and V 2 bases, and 4 bases lay outside the gene matches. From germline, CDR1 is SGHDT and CDR2 YYEEEE. The CDR3 totals 11 residues. The CDR3 region has the DNA TGTGCCAGCAGCTTCGGACTAGATGAGTTCTTC. Its translation is CASSFGLDEFF.